These 20 T cell receptor beta chains were sequenced from one sample in a study of cytomegalovirus exposure and HLA in healthy donors. The PCR employed 60 Vbeta primers together with 13 Jbeta primers. The repertoire was sequenced with immunoSEQ multiplex PCR; TCRdb's copy has only in-frame clones and lacks some. The sample lists about 90,000 clones; 65% to 75% were seen once. The sequenced sample consisted of PBMCs. These receptors were obtained from a man aged 25-45 years in good health and CMV-seropositive.

CDR3 nucleotide sequence: TGTGCCAGCAGCTATAGACAGCTTAATCAGCCCCAGCATTTT. Residues: CASSYRQLNQPQHF. The V and J genes are TRBV28 and TRBJ1-5, with TRBD1 as a possible D gene (5 bases). V was cut by 6 bases and J by 4 bases, with 13 bases left in between. This CDR3 has 14 residues. CDR1 and CDR2 from the germline V gene are MDHEN and SYDVKM. The full variable domain, in which reference TRBV28 and TRBJ1-5 provide the parts outside the CDR3, is DVKVTQSSRYLVKRTGEKVFLECVQDMDHENMFWYRQDPGLGLRLIYFSYDVKMKEKGDIPEGYSVSREKKERFSLILESASTNQTSMYLCASSYRQLNQPQHFGDGTRLSIL.

By proportion, this clone is medium-sized. V gene TRBV6-5 combines with J gene TRBJ2-3; 11 bases line up with TRBD1. The CDR3 covers 16 residues. Germline trimming cut 2 bases from V and 4 bases from J; bases unmatched to any gene: 5. The germline gives CDR1 MNHEY, CDR2 SVGAGI. CDR3 residues: CASSYPPGQGADTQYF. CDR3 DNA: TGTGCCAGCAGTTACCCGCCGGGACAGGGGGCAGATACGCAGTATTTT.

The rearrangement uses TRBV6-6 and TRBJ1-5; D is perhaps TRBD1 (5 bases). Germline CDR1 is MNHNY and CDR2 is SVGAGI (reference sequence). The CDR3 runs to 15 residues. The ends were cut back, 0 bases at V and 2 bases at J, with 8 bases in the middle. DNA for the CDR3: TGTGCCAGCAGTTACTCTAGCAGGGGCAATCAGCCCCAGCATTTT. Protein: CASSYSSRGNQPQHF.

This rearrangement joins TRBV6-5 to TRBJ2-7; 9 bases match TRBD1. V was pared by 5 bases and J by 5 bases, with 10 bases of the junction left unmatched. CDR1 and CDR2 (germline): MNHEY, SVGAGI. This CDR3 has 15 amino acids. CDR3: CASSTPQGARNEQYF. For the CDR3, the DNA is TGTGCCAGCAGTACTCCACAGGGGGCGAGGAACGAGCAGTACTTC.

This clone appeared a single time. V usage is TRBV5-4 and J usage is TRBJ2-3; 8 positions agree with TRBD2. The CDR3 length is 15 residues. Per the germline V gene, CDR1 is SGHNT and CDR2 is YYREEE (reference sequence). Trimming cost V 4 bases and J 8 bases; bases outside gene matches: 12. CDR3 residues: CASSPPGLEAGTQYF. CDR3 coding DNA: TGTGCCAGCAGCCCCCCGGGACTAGAAGCGGGTACGCAGTATTTT.

The chain couples TRBV5-1 to TRBJ1-1; possible D gene TRBD1, 5 bases. The V gene's germline CDR1 is SGHRS and CDR2 YFSETQ. V was cut by 5 bases and J by 1 base, with 15 bases left in between. CDR3 length: 15 amino acids. The CDR3 reads CASSPGQGGNTEAFF. The CDR3 DNA reads as TGCGCCAGCAGTCCAGGTCAGGGAGGGAACACTGAAGCTTTCTTT.

This sequence joins TRBV30 and TRBJ2-7; D might be TRBD2 (6 bases). Germline V CDR1 and CDR2: GTSNPN, SVGIG (reference sequence). Trimming left V 3 bases short and J 5 bases short, with 14 bases between. The CDR3 is 13 residues long. CDR3 in DNA: TGTGCCTGGAGCCGCTCAGGGAGGAACGAGCAGTACTTC. Translated: CAWSRSGRNEQYF.

The chain recombines TRBV29-1 with TRBJ2-7; the match to TRBD2 covers 12 bases. This CDR3 has 14 residues. Germline loops: CDR1 SQVTM, CDR2 ANQGSEA. Germline trimming cut 5 bases from V and 3 bases from J; bases unmatched to any gene: 5. DNA for the CDR3: TGCAGCGTTACCCGGACTAGCGGGAACTACGAGCAGTACTTC. Translation: CSVTRTSGNYEQYF.

The chain is built from TRBV5-1 and TRBJ2-1, with D possibly matching TRBD2 (6 bases). Germline V CDR1 and CDR2: SGHRS, YFSETQ. The V and J ends lost 4 bases and 7 bases respectively, with 18 bases between them. This CDR3 has 15 residues. This CDR3 reads CASSPGSGGTNEQFF. In DNA form, the CDR3 reads TGCGCCAGCAGCCCAGGTAGCGGAGGAACTAATGAGCAGTTCTTC.

V gene TRBV5-1 combines with J gene TRBJ2-1, with no clear D. V lost 4 bases and J 2 bases, leaving 10 bases between the germline ends. Looked up from germline, CDR1 is SGHRS and CDR2 is YFSETQ. The CDR3 runs to 14 residues. The CDR3 region is CASSLLEPYNEQFF. The CDR3 DNA is TGCGCCAGCAGCCTCCTAGAGCCCTACAATGAGCAGTTCTTC.

The CDR3 DNA is TGCGCCAGCAGATTAGGGGGGGCAACAGATACGCAGTATTTT. Its protein is CASRLGGATDTQYF. The chain links TRBV5-1 to TRBJ2-3; tentative D call: TRBD2 (7 bases). CDR1 and CDR2 from the germline V gene are SGHRS and YFSETQ. This CDR3 region has 14 residues. Trimming stripped 5 bases from V and 3 bases from J, with 13 bases between.

V gene TRBV5-1 combines with J gene TRBJ1-4, with 8 bases aligning to TRBD1. CDR1 and CDR2 from the germline V gene are SGHRS and YFSETQ. CDR3 length: 15 residues. Trimming cost V 3 bases and J 6 bases; bases outside gene matches: 7. In DNA, the CDR3 is TGCGCCAGCAGCTCGGACAGGGCTGGGGATGAAAAACTGTTTTTT. Translation gives CASSSDRAGDEKLFF.

This chain uses TRBV4-1 with TRBJ2-2; D possibly corresponds to TRBD1 (7 bases). Trimming removed 1 base from V and 5 bases from J, with 17 bases in between. The CDR3 totals 17 residues. The germline CDR1 and CDR2 sequences are MGHRA and YSYEKL. The CDR3 protein is CASSQGRGAGGTGELFF. CDR3 bases: TGCGCCAGCAGCCAAGGCCGTGGGGCAGGGGGGACCGGGGAGCTGTTTTTT.

This clone was seen only a few times. The chain uses TRBV9 and TRBJ2-1; 8 nucleotides line up with TRBD2. Germline values: CDR1 SGDLS, CDR2 YYNGEE. CDR3 length: 12 residues. The V gene end was trimmed by 3 bases and the J gene end by 8 bases; junction bases not matched to a gene: 1. CDR3 coding DNA: TGTGCCAGCAGCGCGCGGGGGGATGAGCAGTTCTTC. Its protein is CASSARGDEQFF.

The rearrangement joins TRBV30 to TRBJ2-7; maybe TRBD2 (6 bases). CDR1 is GTSNPN, CDR2 SVGIG, per germline (reference sequence). V was shortened by 5 bases and J by 2 bases, with 13 bases between the two germline ends. The CDR3 runs 13 residues. CDR3: CAWLRDSAYEQYF. The CDR3 nucleotides are TGTGCCTGGCTCAGGGACTCCGCCTACGAGCAGTACTTC.

This rearrangement joins TRBV7-3 to TRBJ2-3; 7 bases are shared with TRBD1. Trimming removed 4 bases from V and 1 base from J; junction bases left unmatched: 8. The germline gives CDR1 SGHTA, CDR2 FQGTGA. The CDR3 is 16 amino acids. DNA of the CDR3: TGTGCCAGCAGCTCCGGACAGGCAGGGGGCACAGATACGCAGTATTTT. Translation gives CASSSGQAGGTDTQYF. Variable domain in full (rest from reference TRBV7-3 and TRBJ2-3): GAGVSQTPSNKVTEKGKYVELRCDPISGHTALYWYRQSLGQGPEFLIYFQGTGAADDSGLPNDRFFAVRPEGSVSTLKIQRTERGDSAVYLCASSSGQAGGTDTQYFGPGTRLTVL.

V and J are TRBV6-5 and TRBJ2-5; possibly TRBD2 for D (5 bases). V shed 0 bases and J shed 3 bases, with 8 bases lying between them. Germline V gene lookup returns CDR1 MNHEY and CDR2 SVGAGI. The CDR3 is 14 amino acids. Here the CDR3 DNA reads TGTGCCAGCAGTTACTCGATCGGGAAAGAGACCCAGTACTTC. Translation gives CASSYSIGKETQYF.

The V and J genes are TRBV18 and TRBJ1-5, with D unclear. There are 15 residues in the CDR3. V was pared by 4 bases and J by 0 bases, with 10 bases between. The germline CDR1 and CDR2 sequences are KGHSH and LQKENI. The CDR3: CASSREDSSNQPQHF. CDR3 nucleotides: TGTGCCAGCTCACGAGAAGATAGTAGCAATCAGCCCCAGCATTTT. Filled out from reference TRBV18 and TRBJ1-5, the complete variable domain reads NAGVMQNPRHLVRRRGQEARLRCSPMKGHSHVYWYRQLPEEGLKFMVYLQKENIIDESGMPKERFSAEFPKEGPSILRIQQVVRGDSAAYFCASSREDSSNQPQHFGDGTRLSIL.

The chain is built from TRBV7-2 and TRBJ2-7; the D gene is possibly TRBD1 (5 bases). The V end was cut by 7 bases, the J end by 0 bases, with 13 bases between. Germline V CDR1 and CDR2: SGHTA, FQGNSA. The CDR3 is 14 amino acids. CDR3 protein: CASTQGGHSYEQYF. Here the CDR3 DNA reads TGTGCCAGCACTCAGGGTGGACACTCCTACGAGCAGTACTTC.

V and J are TRBV9 and TRBJ2-3, with 9 bases aligning to TRBD1. The CDR3 runs to 16 residues. In germline, CDR1 is SGDLS, CDR2 YYNGEE. Trimming at V came to 0 bases and at J to 3 bases, leaving 5 bases not matched to a gene. CDR3 coding DNA: TGTGCCAGCAGCGTAGAGGACAGGGGAGGGACAGATACGCAGTATTTT. The encoded protein is CASSVEDRGGTDTQYF.